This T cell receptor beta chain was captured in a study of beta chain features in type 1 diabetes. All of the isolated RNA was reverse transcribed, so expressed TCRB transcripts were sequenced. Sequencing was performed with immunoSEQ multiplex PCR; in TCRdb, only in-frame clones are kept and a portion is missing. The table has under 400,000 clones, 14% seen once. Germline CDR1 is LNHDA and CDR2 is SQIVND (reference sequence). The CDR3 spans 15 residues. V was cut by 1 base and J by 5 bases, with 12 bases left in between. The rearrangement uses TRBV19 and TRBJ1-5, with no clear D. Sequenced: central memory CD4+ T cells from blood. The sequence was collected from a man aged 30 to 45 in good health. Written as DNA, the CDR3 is TGTGCCAGTAGTATAGGGGCGGGTTACGATCAGCCCCAGCATTTT. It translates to CASSIGAGYDQPQHF.